This T cell receptor (beta chain) was found in a study of cytomegalovirus exposure and HLA in healthy donors. Looking at the study overall: Earlier work reported 110 million or so unique TCR beta sequences from 170 million or so T cells.

This clone has only a few counts. Its antigen is not known. This CDR3 has 15 residues. J was trimmed by 4 bases and V by 3 bases; bases with no gene match: 8. The germline gives CDR1 SGDLS, CDR2 YYNGEE. The PCR made use of 60 Vbeta and 13 Jbeta primers. This table comes from immunoSEQ multiplex PCR, and its TCRdb copy is limited to in-frame clones, with some not included. Among some 190,000 clones, about 9% were seen once, and the ten largest hold 1% to 1.5%. Study results and caveats: The study found most TCR sequences rare, yet found some public TCRs in many donors.

The chain combines TRBV9 with TRBJ2-3, with 7 bases aligning to TRBD1. This clonotype was obtained from a woman aged 30 to 39 in good health and CMV-seropositive. The sample consisted of PBMCs. CDR3 residues: CASSATGKPADTQYF. Here the CDR3 DNA reads TGTGCCAGCAGCGCGACAGGGAAGCCCGCAGATACGCAGTATTTT. The full variable domain, completed using reference TRBV9 and TRBJ2-3, is DSGVTQTPKHLITATGQRVTLRCSPRSGDLSVYWYQQSLDQGLQFLIQYYNGEERAKGNILERFSAQQFPDLHSELNLSSLELGDSALYFCASSATGKPADTQYFGPGTRLTVL.